What follows are 21 T cell receptor beta chains derived from one specimen sequenced in a study of blood T cell repertoires in COVID-19. Method: immunoSEQ multiplex PCR; TCRdb's copy keeps in-frame clones and lacks some. The sample records around 320,000 clones, roughly 89% being singletons. Sequences were obtained from PBMCs or T cells enriched from blood (not recorded which). The origin of the receptors is a young woman with acute COVID-19.

The rearrangement links TRBV28 to TRBJ1-1; unclear D gene. Germline values: CDR1 MDHEN, CDR2 SYDVKM. The CDR3 consists of 15 residues. Trimming pared 7 bases from V and 5 bases from J, leaving 20 bases between. CDR3 amino acids: CASIPSAGSRTEAFF. CDR3 bases: TGTGCCAGCATTCCTTCAGCGGGGAGTAGGACTGAAGCTTTCTTT.

The gene calls are TRBV5-1 and TRBJ2-3; D remains unclear. Germline assignment: CDR1 SGHRS and CDR2 YFSETQ. The CDR3 extends over 13 amino acids. Trimming shortened V by 9 bases and J by 2 bases, and 13 bases separated the two germline ends. The CDR3 DNA reads as TGCGCCACCCCAAACTCCGTCACAGATACGCAGTATTTT. Amino acids: CATPNSVTDTQYF.

The chain couples TRBV7-9 to TRBJ1-1; D unclear. Germline CDR1 reads SEHNR; CDR2 reads FQNEAQ (reference sequence). The CDR3 is 13 residues long. V was pared by 4 bases and J by 5 bases, with 11 bases between. CDR3 amino acids: CASSSGRETEAFF. CDR3 coding DNA: TGTGCCAGCAGCTCCGGACGGGAAACTGAAGCTTTCTTT.

The chain uses TRBV19 and TRBJ1-3; 7 bases map to TRBD1. V lost 6 bases to trimming and J lost 0 bases; unmatched junction nucleotides: 8. The CDR3 is made up of 16 amino acids. CDR1 is LNHDA and CDR2 is SQIVND in the germline V gene (reference sequence). CDR3 in DNA: TGTGCCAGTAGCCTCCCTGGGGACAGCTCTGGAAACACCATATATTTT. This gives the protein CASSLPGDSSGNTIYF.

The genes are TRBV7-2 and TRBJ2-1; a weak D match, TRBD2 (5 bases). Germline V gives CDR1 SGHTA, CDR2 FQGNSA. Trimming left V 5 bases short and J 6 bases short, with 14 bases between. The length of the CDR3 is 14 residues. CDR3: CASSLDPGFNEQFF. CDR3 coding DNA: TGTGCCAGCAGCCTAGACCCGGGGTTCAATGAGCAGTTCTTC.

V and J are TRBV7-2 and TRBJ2-7; D may be TRBD1 (6 bases). Germline CDR1 is SGHTA and CDR2 is FQGNSA. CDR3 length: 15 amino acids. V lost 7 bases, J lost 0 bases, and 16 bases lay in between. CDR3 sequence: CASIGQGTVSYEQYF. Here the CDR3 DNA reads TGTGCCAGCATTGGGCAGGGGACGGTCTCCTACGAGCAGTACTTC.

The V gene is TRBV24-1, the J gene TRBJ1-2; D is perhaps TRBD1 (5 bases). The germline V and J ends were trimmed by 3 bases and 8 bases, with 12 bases remaining between them. CDR3 length: 13 amino acids. Germline V gene data show CDR1 as KGHDR and CDR2 as SFDVKD. The CDR3 reads CATSDAFQGGYTF. DNA of the CDR3: TGTGCCACCAGTGATGCCTTCCAGGGAGGCTACACCTTC.

The chain employs TRBV9 and TRBJ2-7, with 7 bases that match TRBD2. Germline-derived CDR1 and CDR2 are SGDLS and YYNGEE. After removal of 0 bases from V and 6 bases from J, the junction contained 3 bases not matched to a gene. This CDR3 is built from 13 residues. In nucleotides, the CDR3 is TGTGCCAGCAGCGTAGATTCTAGCGGCGAGCAGTACTTC. This codes for CASSVDSSGEQYF.

The chain recombines TRBV28 with TRBJ1-2, with D maybe TRBD1 (5 bases). Germline values: CDR1 MDHEN, CDR2 SYDVKM. V gave up 6 bases and J gave up 9 bases, with 11 bases separating them. The CDR3 runs 11 residues. In DNA form, the CDR3 reads TGTGCCAGCAGAGGGGCGTTCAGCTACACCTTC. Protein product: CASRGAFSYTF.

The chain recombines TRBV5-8 with TRBJ2-5; 7 bases match TRBD1. Per germline, CDR1 SGHTS and CDR2 YDEGEE. Unmatched junction bases numbered 3, after V lost 5 bases and J lost 2 bases. This CDR3 is 13 amino acids long. CDR3 in DNA: TGTGCCAGCAGTTGGGACAGACAAGAGACCCAGTACTTC. Protein product: CASSWDRQETQYF.

The CDR3 loop is CASSVERDCCGYTF. In DNA form, the CDR3 reads TGTGCCAGCAGCGTAGAAAGGGACTGTTGTGGCTACACCTTC. The chain combines TRBV9 with TRBJ1-2; D is perhaps TRBD1 (5 bases). Trimming pared 0 bases from V and 7 bases from J, leaving 13 bases between. Germline values: CDR1 SGDLS, CDR2 YYNGEE. There are 14 residues in the CDR3.

The V gene is TRBV6-5, the J gene TRBJ1-2; possible D gene TRBD1, 5 bases. Looked up from germline, CDR1 is MNHEY and CDR2 is SVGAGI. The V and J ends lost 0 bases and 4 bases respectively, with 12 bases between them. The CDR3 has 15 amino acids. CDR3 sequence (DNA): TGTGCCAGCAGTTACTCGGGTGGCCAGGGCTATGGCTACACCTTC. Its protein is CASSYSGGQGYGYTF.

This clone showed up just a few times. The rearrangement uses TRBV21-1 and TRBJ1-6; no check of the table's D call, TRBD1, against the DNA was made. TRBV21-1 is noted as a pseudogene. The CDR3 has 17 amino acids. The CDR3 bases are TGTGCCAGCAGCAAGCACGACAGGGTTTGGGGTAATTCACCCCTCCACTTT. Translating it yields CASSKHDRVWGNSPLHF.

The chain employs TRBV5-1 and TRBJ1-2, with 7 nucleotides matching TRBD1. The trim removed 0 bases at V and 4 bases at J, leaving 12 bases unmatched. The CDR3 totals 17 residues. Germline lookup yields CDR1 SGHRS and CDR2 YFSETQ. CDR3 nucleotides: TGCGCCAGCAGCTTGGAGGACAGGCAGGGGGGACTCTATGGCTACACCTTC. Translating it yields CASSLEDRQGGLYGYTF. Full variable domain (outside the CDR3, taken from reference TRBV5-1 and TRBJ1-2): KAGVTQTPRYLIKTRGQQVTLSCSPISGHRSVSWYQQTPGQGLQFLFEYFSETQRNKGNFPGRFSGRQFSNSRSEMNVSTLELGDSALYLCASSLEDRQGGLYGYTFGSGTRLTVV.

The chain joins TRBV28 to TRBJ2-4; 11 bases match TRBD1. CDR1 is MDHEN, CDR2 SYDVKM, per germline. The V gene end was trimmed by 8 bases and the J gene end by 0 bases; junction bases not matched to a gene: 15. CDR3 length equals 19 residues. DNA of the CDR3: TGTGCCAGCTTCCCCTCGGGGACAGGGGGACTCTTAGCCAAAAACATTCAGTACTTC. Protein sequence: CASFPSGTGGLLAKNIQYF.

This chain links TRBV7-9 with TRBJ1-2; perhaps TRBD1 as D (5 bases). V shed 5 bases and J shed 6 bases, with 16 bases lying between them. Germline V gene lookup returns CDR1 SEHNR and CDR2 FQNEAQ (reference sequence). The CDR3 loop spans 14 amino acids. Here the CDR3 DNA reads TGTGCCAGCAGCCGCAGCGCGGGGGAAGATGGCTACACCTTC. It is translated as CASSRSAGEDGYTF.

The chain is built from TRBV6-5 and TRBJ1-2, with D perhaps TRBD1 (5 bases). Trimming removed 5 bases from V and 6 bases from J, with 19 bases in between. The CDR3 loop spans 15 amino acids. The germline gives CDR1 MNHEY, CDR2 SVGAGI. CDR3 protein: CASSKGKGTIDGYTF. Here the CDR3 DNA reads TGTGCCAGCAGTAAGGGTAAGGGGACTATCGATGGCTACACCTTC.

The gene calls are TRBV28 and TRBJ2-5; maybe TRBD2 (5 bases). Trimming took off 1 base at V and 6 bases at J, with 12 bases between the two ends. This CDR3 has 14 amino acids. Germline-derived CDR1 and CDR2 are MDHEN and SYDVKM. The CDR3 region is CASSLSRVEKTQYF. CDR3 sequence (DNA): TGTGCCAGCAGTTTATCGCGGGTAGAAAAGACCCAGTACTTC.

J is TRBJ1-6 and V is TRBV7-9; D gene ambiguous. V lost 5 bases and J 10 bases, leaving 15 bases between the germline ends. In germline, CDR1 is SEHNR, CDR2 FQNEAQ (reference sequence). This CDR3 has 14 amino acids. This CDR3 reads CASSLNGLGSPLHF. The CDR3 DNA sequence: TGTGCCAGCAGCCTAAACGGACTTGGATCACCCCTCCACTTT.

V is TRBV10-3 and J is TRBJ1-5; TRBD1 might be the D (5 bases). The V gene's germline CDR1 is ENHRY and CDR2 SYGVKD. Deletions cut 4 bases from V and 6 bases from J, with 13 bases between. The CDR3 has 14 amino acids. The CDR3 sequence: CAISGGREGQPQHF. DNA for the CDR3: TGTGCCATCAGTGGGGGGAGGGAGGGTCAGCCCCAGCATTTT.

A note on this clone: A junction end diverges from the germline sequence, so it may reflect a read error. The chain is built from TRBV6-6 and TRBJ2-1, with a possible D match to TRBD2 (6 bases). Germline V gives CDR1 MNHNY, CDR2 SVGAGI (reference sequence). This CDR3 comprises 13 residues. The CDR3 reads CASMGGVVEYGVF. The CDR3 DNA sequence: TGTGCCAGCATGGGGGGAGTAGTGGAGTACGGGGTCTTC.